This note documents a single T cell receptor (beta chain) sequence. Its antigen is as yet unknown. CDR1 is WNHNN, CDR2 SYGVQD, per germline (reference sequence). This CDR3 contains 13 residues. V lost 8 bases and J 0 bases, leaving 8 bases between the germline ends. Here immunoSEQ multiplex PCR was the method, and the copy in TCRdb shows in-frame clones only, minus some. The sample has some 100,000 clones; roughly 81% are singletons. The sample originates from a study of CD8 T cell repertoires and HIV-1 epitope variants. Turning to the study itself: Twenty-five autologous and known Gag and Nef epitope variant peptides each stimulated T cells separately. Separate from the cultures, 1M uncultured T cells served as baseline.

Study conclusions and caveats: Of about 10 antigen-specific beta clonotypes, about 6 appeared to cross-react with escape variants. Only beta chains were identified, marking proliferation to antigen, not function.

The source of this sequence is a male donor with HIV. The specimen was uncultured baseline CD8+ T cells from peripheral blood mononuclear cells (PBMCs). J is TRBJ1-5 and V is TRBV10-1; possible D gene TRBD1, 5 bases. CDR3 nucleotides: TGCGCCAGCGGGGGGGGTAGCAATCAGCCCCAGCATTTT. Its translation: CASGGGSNQPQHF.